This is a list of T cell receptor beta chains from one sample in a study of Ad26.COV2.S vaccination and SARS-CoV-2 variants. Libraries were prepared by immunoSEQ multiplex PCR; TCRdb keeps only in-frame clonotypes and omits some of them. The repertoire holds 400,000 to 450,000 clones, with more than 80% as singletons. The source was peripheral blood, collected in a trial of Ad26.COV2.S vaccine versus placebo. The receptors shown here come from a person between 18 and 65 years old who received the Ad26.COV2.S COVID-19 vaccine or a placebo. The CDR3 runs from the conserved cysteine through the conserved F or W. The D gene is left open where the match is weak. Some rows mark clone size as missing; the rest say once, few, many or name a class of expanded clone.

J,size,V,D,CDR3
TRBJ2-1,-,TRBV7-8,-,CASSFVDGSYNEQFF
TRBJ1-2,-,TRBV19,-,CASSISGAYGYTF
TRBJ2-7,-,TRBV27,-,CASSLGGNTYEQYF
TRBJ1-4,-,TRBV5-4,-,CASSLPGPLGTNEKLFF
TRBJ1-6,-,TRBV7-3,-,CASSLSGTVNSPLHF
TRBJ1-1,-,TRBV29-1,-,CSGESTEAFF
TRBJ1-1,few,TRBV21-1,-,CASSKGVRDPGTEAFF
TRBJ2-1,-,TRBV25-1,TRBD2,CASSRGLAGEGTQFF
TRBJ1-2,-,TRBV9,TRBD1,CASSAQGEGGYTF
TRBJ1-6,-,TRBV19,-,CASRQQGYNSPLHF
TRBJ1-2,-,TRBV18,-,CASSPRAGVGGYTF
TRBJ1-1,once,TRBV5-1,-,CASSGYGQPEAFF
TRBJ1-2,-,TRBV4-3,-,CASSHLGGRSGEGYTF
TRBJ2-4,-,TRBV4-3,TRBD1,CASSQGTGDGRRYF
TRBJ1-2,-,TRBV6-2/TRBV6-3,-,CASSYIGPVGYTF
TRBJ2-2,-,TRBV29-1,TRBD1,CSVTGQVLTGELFF
TRBJ1-1,-,TRBV28,-,CASSLRGNTEAFF
TRBJ2-1,-,TRBV7-6,TRBD2,CASSRLTSGPQTYNEQFF
TRBJ1-2,once,TRBV29-1,-,CSVDGAYYGYTF
TRBJ2-1,-,TRBV30,-,CAWSRNIGYEQFF
TRBJ1-2,-,TRBV6-5,-,CASSYADSGGYTF
TRBJ2-7,-,TRBV27,TRBD2,CASSPLSGSGYEQYF
TRBJ1-4,once,TRBV28,-,CASKGRREKLFF
TRBJ2-7,once,TRBV2,-,CASRPLEAYEQYF
TRBJ2-7,-,TRBV5-1,-,CASSLEGTNSYEQYF
TRBJ2-2,few,TRBV20-1,-,CSASYVSTGELFF
TRBJ2-1,-,TRBV19,-,CASSITATYNEQFF
TRBJ2-7,-,TRBV27,-,CASSFLKTYEQYF
TRBJ2-2,-,TRBV7-2,-,CASSLVLVGELFF
TRBJ2-7,-,TRBV7-2,TRBD2,CASSSRMGLAGSEQYF
TRBJ2-3,-,TRBV5-8,TRBD2,CASSLGLAGSTDTQYF
TRBJ1-1,-,TRBV19,-,CASSISGQNTEAFF
TRBJ2-1,-,TRBV21-1,-,CASSKKCRDRSSYNEQFF
TRBJ2-1,-,TRBV7-6,TRBD2,CASSPQTTSGTAYNEQFF
TRBJ2-3,-,TRBV10-2,-,CASRKLATSTDTQYF
TRBJ1-2,-,TRBV5-6,-,CASSQILSRNYGYTF
TRBJ2-2,-,TRBV5-1,-,CASSLGHIYTGELFF
TRBJ1-1,-,TRBV28,TRBD1,CASSRWDRWNTEAFF
TRBJ2-1,once,TRBV7-9,-,CASSQTPRAGSYNEQFF
TRBJ1-2,-,TRBV6-2/TRBV6-3,-,CASSYRDTEAYGYTF